These 29 T cell receptor beta chains came from one sample sequenced in a study of T cells in Graves' hyperthyroidism and ophthalmopathy. The CDR3 regions of TCR beta were amplified from RNA transcripts. HTBI primers were employed in a first-round RT-PCR of the TCR CDR3. MiXCR, run by TCRdb on the multiplex PCR reads, gives a single entry per CDR3 protein. The sample contains fewer than 600,000 distinct CDR3 sequences, 12% to 15% of which appear only once. Sequenced input: blood. These receptors were obtained from a woman in her 40s with Graves' hyperthyroidism.

In its sample, this clonotype was seen many times. The chain combines TRBV11-2 with TRBJ2-7; 8 bases are a match to TRBD2. Germline CDR1 reads SGHAT; CDR2 reads FQNNGV. Trimming at V came to 0 bases and at J to 2 bases, leaving 3 bases not matched to a gene. The CDR3 is 15 residues long. The CDR3 nucleotides read TGTGCCAGCAGCTTAGATTACGGGGGGGCCTACGAGCAGTACTTC. Translating gives CASSLDYGGAYEQYF.

In its sample, this clonotype was seen many times. V is TRBV28 and J is TRBJ1-2, with 8 positions matching TRBD1. This CDR3 is built from 14 residues. Unmatched junction bases numbered 3, after V lost 3 bases and J lost 3 bases. The germline gives CDR1 MDHEN, CDR2 SYDVKM. CDR3 sequence reads: CASSFPTGDYGYTF. The CDR3 DNA is TGTGCCAGCAGTTTCCCGACAGGGGACTATGGCTACACCTTC.

This clonotype was found many times. The CDR3: CASTLGDIGSYEQYF. The DNA of the CDR3 is TGTGCCAGCACCCTAGGGGACATAGGATCCTACGAGCAGTACTTC. This chain links TRBV28 with TRBJ2-7, with a weak D call TRBD1 (6 bases). Germline lookup yields CDR1 MDHEN and CDR2 SYDVKM. The length of the CDR3 is 15 residues. V lost 7 bases, J lost 1 base, and 17 bases lay in between. Full variable domain (rest looked up from reference TRBV28 and TRBJ2-7): DVKVTQSSRYLVKRTGEKVFLECVQDMDHENMFWYRQDPGLGLRLIYFSYDVKMKEKGDIPEGYSVSREKKERFSLILESASTNQTSMYLCASTLGDIGSYEQYFGPGTRLTVT.

This clonotype was counted only a few times. The V gene is TRBV7-9, the J gene TRBJ1-4; D ambiguous. Germline loops: CDR1 SEHNR, CDR2 FQNEAQ (reference sequence). Trimming pared 5 bases from V and 6 bases from J, leaving 16 bases between. This CDR3 is built from 15 residues. CDR3 coding DNA: TGTGCCAGCAGCACCCCGGACGTTAGGGATGAAAAACTGTTTTTT. Its translation is CASSTPDVRDEKLFF.

Comment on this clonotype: This may arise from a read error, as a much more abundant clone is one base away. The V call is TRBV29-1, the J call TRBJ2-7, with 11 nucleotides matching TRBD2. This CDR3 has 15 residues. CDR1 and CDR2 (germline): SQVTM, ANQGSEA. CDR3 coding DNA: TGCAGCGTCGTCCAAACTAGCGGGAGATACTACGGGCAGTACTTC. The encoded protein is CSVVQTSGRYYGQYF.

The rearrangement links TRBV27 to TRBJ1-6; TRBD1 matches 9 bases. After removal of 3 bases from V and 6 bases from J, the junction contained 3 bases not matched to a gene. The germline gives CDR1 MNHEY, CDR2 SMNVEV (reference sequence). The CDR3 length is 15 residues. The CDR3 sequence is CASSLGQGFNSPLHF. DNA for the CDR3: TGTGCCAGCAGTTTGGGACAGGGCTTTAATTCACCCCTCCACTTT.

This clonotype was observed at least ten times. The chain employs TRBV5-1 and TRBJ2-7; TRBD1 agrees at 8 bases. Germline V lookup: CDR1 SGHRS, CDR2 YFSETQ. V lost 2 bases to trimming and J lost 1 base; unmatched junction nucleotides: 8. The length of the CDR3 is 16 residues. CDR3 amino acids: CASSFRAGTGSYEQYF. The CDR3 nucleotides read TGCGCCAGCAGCTTCAGAGCCGGGACAGGTTCCTACGAGCAGTACTTC.

At least ten counts were recorded for this clonotype. This chain links TRBV28 with TRBJ2-4; 14 nucleotides align to TRBD2. CDR1 MDHEN and CDR2 SYDVKM come from the germline V gene. J gave up 8 bases and V 5 bases, and 14 bases lay outside the gene matches. This CDR3 spans 18 amino acids. The CDR3, as DNA: TGTGCCAGCAGTCCGGGACTAGCGGGAGAAGGTGTAGTAGACATTCAGTACTTC. Protein sequence: CASSPGLAGEGVVDIQYF. Drawing the rest from reference TRBV28 and TRBJ2-4, the complete variable domain is DVKVTQSSRYLVKRTGEKVFLECVQDMDHENMFWYRQDPGLGLRLIYFSYDVKMKEKGDIPEGYSVSREKKERFSLILESASTNQTSMYLCASSPGLAGEGVVDIQYFGAGTRLSVL.

The chain is built from TRBV24-1 and TRBJ2-1; TRBD2 might be the D (5 bases). Germline V lookup: CDR1 KGHDR, CDR2 SFDVKD. The CDR3 covers 16 residues. V shed 0 bases and J shed 4 bases, with 12 bases lying between them. The CDR3 nucleotides read TGTGCCACCAGTGATTTGAAGGCGACGGGATACAATGAGCAGTTCTTC. Its translation is CATSDLKATGYNEQFF.

This clonotype showed up just a few times. The gene calls are TRBV20-1 and TRBJ2-1; TRBD2 agrees at 14 bases. This CDR3 comprises 13 residues. CDR1 and CDR2 from the germline V gene are DFQATT and SNEGSKA (reference sequence). V shed 6 bases, J shed 9 bases, and the junction held 4 bases outside the gene matches. DNA for the CDR3: TGCAGTGCAGGACTAGCGGGAGGTCGTGAGCAGTTCTTC. Its protein product is CSAGLAGGREQFF.

With respect to this clonotype: A much larger clone is a single base away; this may be a read error. This sequence joins TRBV18 and TRBJ1-5, with D uncertain. Germline V gene data show CDR1 as KGHSH and CDR2 as LQKENI. V lost 3 bases and J lost 7, with 13 bases in between. The CDR3 length is 14 residues. The CDR3 is CASSPGSGEQPQHF. In nucleotides, the CDR3 is TGTGCCAGCTCACCGGGATCTGGAGAACAGCCCCAGCATTTT.

This clonotype was detected only a few times. The gene calls are TRBV19 and TRBJ2-2; D gene uncertain. V was cut by 6 bases and J by 2 bases, with 16 bases left in between. Germline assignment: CDR1 LNHDA and CDR2 SQIVND (reference sequence). The CDR3 extends over 16 amino acids. The CDR3 loop is CASRKIGRFNTGELFF. In DNA, the CDR3 is TGTGCCAGTAGGAAGATTGGGCGGTTTAACACCGGGGAGCTGTTTTTT. The full variable domain, its missing parts supplied by reference TRBV19 and TRBJ2-2, is DGGITQSPKYLFRKEGQNVTLSCEQNLNHDAMYWYRQDPGQGLRLIYYSQIVNDFQKGDIAEGYSVSREKKESFPLTVTSAQKNPTAFYLCASRKIGRFNTGELFFGEGSRLTVL.

V usage is TRBV19 and J usage is TRBJ2-2, with TRBD1 identical over 8 bases. The germline gives CDR1 LNHDA, CDR2 SQIVND (reference sequence). CDR3 length: 15 amino acids. V was pared by 3 bases and J by 3 bases, with 3 bases of the junction left unmatched. CDR3 in amino acids: CASSIGQGYTGELFF. CDR3 coding DNA: TGTGCCAGTAGTATTGGACAGGGATACACCGGGGAGCTGTTTTTT.

This clonotype was seen a few times. The rearrangement joins TRBV6-1 to TRBJ2-7; 7 positions match TRBD1. Trimming removed 4 bases from V and 7 bases from J; junction bases left unmatched: 13. Germline V gene lookup returns CDR1 MNHNS and CDR2 SASEGT. The CDR3 covers 15 residues. CDR3 sequence: CASSVGHRGLYEQYF. In DNA form, the CDR3 reads TGTGCCAGCAGTGTCGGGCACAGGGGATTGTATGAGCAGTACTTC.

This clonotype occurred many times. In nucleotides, the CDR3 is TGTGCCAGCATACTGGCTAGCGGATTCAATGAGCAGTTCTTC. Residues: CASILASGFNEQFF. The rearrangement uses TRBV7-9 and TRBJ2-1, with 7 bases that match TRBD2. CDR3 length: 14 residues. Trimming removed 7 bases from V and 6 bases from J; junction bases left unmatched: 9. Germline assignment: CDR1 SEHNR and CDR2 FQNEAQ (reference sequence).

In this sample, this clonotype turned up many times. V and J are TRBV13 and TRBJ1-1; no reliable D call. The V end was cut by 4 bases, the J end by 12 bases, with 15 bases between. In germline, CDR1 is PRHDT, CDR2 FYEKMQ (reference sequence). The CDR3 extends over 12 amino acids. In DNA form, the CDR3 reads TGTGCCAGCAGCTCAGACAAGGGCTGGTCTTTCTTT. Translated, it gives CASSSDKGWSFF.

The table lists this clonotype with a few counts. The chain employs TRBV6-1 and TRBJ2-7, with 7 positions matching TRBD1. CDR3 length equals 14 residues. The trim removed 5 bases at V and 7 bases at J, leaving 11 bases unmatched. The germline gives CDR1 MNHNS, CDR2 SASEGT. The CDR3 is CASSSSGQSIEQYF. The CDR3 DNA reads as TGTGCCAGCAGTTCGTCGGGACAGTCGATAGAGCAGTACTTC.

This clonotype was seen more than once but under ten times. The V call is TRBV11-2, the J call TRBJ1-4; D is ambiguous. Trimming removed 5 bases from V and 0 bases from J, with 10 bases in between. This CDR3 is 15 amino acids long. In germline, CDR1 is SGHAT, CDR2 FQNNGV. This chain's CDR3 is CASSPQMATNEKLFF. The CDR3 bases are TGTGCCAGCAGCCCCCAAATGGCAACTAATGAAAAACTGTTTTTT.

This clonotype was recorded at least ten times. The V call is TRBV12-3 or TRBV12-4, the J call TRBJ2-2; perhaps D is TRBD1 or TRBD2 (5 bases each). V lost 5 bases and J lost 7, with 20 bases in between. The CDR3 length is 16 residues. The CDR3 here is CASSRNPGRRIGELFF. CDR3 nucleotide sequence: TGTGCCAGCAGTCGAAATCCGGGACGCAGGATCGGGGAGCTGTTTTTT.

Only a few counts were recorded for this clonotype. This chain joins TRBV7-2 and TRBJ2-7; TRBD1 is a possible D gene (7 bases). With 5 bases removed from V and 2 bases from J, the gap between germline ends came to 13 bases. This CDR3 region has 14 residues. Germline V gene data show CDR1 as SGHTA and CDR2 as FQGNSA. This chain's CDR3 is CASSAGGSAYEQYF. In DNA form, the CDR3 reads TGTGCCAGCAGCGCAGGGGGGTCCGCCTACGAGCAGTACTTC.

This clonotype was observed at least ten times. J is TRBJ2-3 and V is TRBV20-1; no clear D gene. The CDR3 consists of 12 residues. CDR1 is DFQATT and CDR2 is SNEGSKA in the germline V gene (reference sequence). V was pared by 6 bases and J by 2 bases, with 9 bases between. The CDR3 here is CSALHPTDTQYF. The CDR3 nucleotides read TGCAGTGCCCTTCACCCCACAGATACGCAGTATTTT.

This clonotype was found many times. V and J are TRBV5-6 and TRBJ2-5, with a tentative D call TRBD1 (9 bases). V was cut by 4 bases and J by 5 bases, with 18 bases left in between. The length of the CDR3 is 15 residues. Germline V lookup: CDR1 SGHDT, CDR2 YYEEEE. CDR3 in amino acids: CASSRGGQGQETQYF. The CDR3 region has the DNA TGTGCCAGCAGCCGGGGGGGACAGGGACAGGAGACCCAGTACTTC.

This clonotype was picked up many times. The V gene is TRBV7-8, the J gene TRBJ2-7, with TRBD2 matching over 14 bases. V dropped 5 bases and J dropped 6; count of bases not matched to a gene: 12. Germline V gives CDR1 SGHVS, CDR2 FQNEAQ. This CDR3 region has 17 residues. The CDR3 coding sequence is TGTGCCAGCAGCCCCAGACTAGCGGGAGGGCCGGGGGGCGAGCAGTACTTC. Its protein is CASSPRLAGGPGGEQYF.

This clonotype was recorded at least ten times. The chain links TRBV18 to TRBJ2-7, with a weak D call TRBD2 (5 bases). The CDR3 length is 13 residues. Germline V CDR1 and CDR2: KGHSH, LQKENI. The ends were cut back, 1 base at V and 4 bases at J, with 8 bases in the middle. Here the CDR3 DNA reads TGTGCCAGCTCACCACGGGCGGGTTACGAGCAGTACTTC. Amino acids: CASSPRAGYEQYF.

This clonotype has a handful of counts. J is TRBJ2-7 and V is TRBV28; 12 bases agree with TRBD2. Unmatched junction bases numbered 10, after V lost 7 bases and J lost 6 bases. The CDR3 covers 15 residues. Germline CDR1 is MDHEN and CDR2 is SYDVKM. CDR3 sequence: CASTTSTSGSGEQYF. CDR3 coding DNA: TGTGCCAGCACCACATCGACTAGCGGGAGCGGCGAGCAGTACTTC.

This clonotype was detected ten times or more. This chain links TRBV6-2 or TRBV6-3 with TRBJ1-2; possibly TRBD1 for D (6 bases). The CDR3 consists of 13 residues. The V gene's germline CDR1 is MNHEY and CDR2 SVGEGT. The germline V and J ends were trimmed by 0 bases and 4 bases, with 6 bases remaining between them. The CDR3 loop is CASSYSDSYGYTF. The CDR3 bases are TGTGCCAGCAGTTACTCGGACAGCTATGGCTACACCTTC.

A few counts support this clonotype. V and J are TRBV7-9 and TRBJ2-1, with TRBD2 matching over 7 bases. There are 16 residues in the CDR3. The V gene end was trimmed by 5 bases and the J gene end by 7 bases; junction bases not matched to a gene: 14. Germline assignment: CDR1 SEHNR and CDR2 FQNEAQ (reference sequence). The CDR3, as DNA: TGTGCCAGCAGCCCCCCGTCGGCGGGGGTTCGGAATGAGCAGTTCTTC. This translates into CASSPPSAGVRNEQFF. Complete variable domain (other parts from reference TRBV7-9 and TRBJ2-1): DTGVSQNPRHKITKRGQNVTFRCDPISEHNRLYWYRQTLGQGPEFLTYFQNEAQLEKSRLLSDRFSAERPKGSFSTLEIQRTEQGDSAMYLCASSPPSAGVRNEQFFGPGTRLTVL.

For this clonotype: This sequence may be a read error, since a much larger clone differs from it by one base. V gene TRBV2 combines with J gene TRBJ2-1; D possibly corresponds to TRBD1 (5 bases). Germline values: CDR1 SNHLY, CDR2 FYNNEI. CDR3 length: 14 residues. CDR3 residues: CASSARASYSEQFF. CDR3 DNA sequence: TGTGCCAGCAGTGCCAGGGCATCCTACAGTGAGCAGTTCTTC.

This clonotype has only a few counts. The rearrangement joins TRBV19 to TRBJ2-2; D might be TRBD2 (7 bases). V was cut by 5 bases and J by 4 bases, with 23 bases left in between. This CDR3 has 18 residues. The germline CDR1 and CDR2 sequences are LNHDA and SQIVND (reference sequence). The CDR3 bases are TGTGCCAGTAGTTCTACAGTAAGGGGGAGGGCGAGCACCGGGGAGCTGTTTTTT. It translates to CASSSTVRGRASTGELFF.